Here is one T cell receptor (beta chain) with its context. Its antigen is unknown. A much larger clone lies one base from this, so it may be a read error. The data are from a study of response to subunit inactivated influenza vaccine. General study findings and limits: The authors suggested that every seasonal influenza vaccination recruits few new T cells.

V was pared by 4 bases and J by 0 bases, with 5 bases between. CDR3 length: 13 amino acids. TCRdb fed the RT-PCR reads into MiXCR, producing one record per CDR3 protein. The sample contains 590,000 or so distinct CDR3 sequences, around 15% of which appear only once. The input for sequencing was PBMCs from blood, taken around 15 days before vaccination. The rearrangement links TRBV12-3 or TRBV12-4 to TRBJ2-3; D is unresolved. The receptor was derived from a man aged 45-65 years who received an inactivated influenza vaccine. CDR3 nucleotide sequence: TGTGCCAGCAGTTCCGAAAGCACAGATACGCAGTATTTT. It codes for CASSSESTDTQYF.